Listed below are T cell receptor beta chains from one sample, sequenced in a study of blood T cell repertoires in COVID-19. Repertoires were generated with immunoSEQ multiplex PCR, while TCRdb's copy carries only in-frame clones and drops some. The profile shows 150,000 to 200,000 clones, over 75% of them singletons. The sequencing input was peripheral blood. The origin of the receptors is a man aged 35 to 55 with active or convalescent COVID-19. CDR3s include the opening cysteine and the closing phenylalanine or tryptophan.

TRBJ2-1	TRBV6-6	CASRLAGGYYNEQFF
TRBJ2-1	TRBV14	CASSQVRGNEQFF
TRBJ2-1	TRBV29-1	CSVHLAGGLNEQFF
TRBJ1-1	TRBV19	CASNPGSTEAFF
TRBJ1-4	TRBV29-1	CSVPGQGGEKLFF
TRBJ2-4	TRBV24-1	CATSDLAGGKNIQYF
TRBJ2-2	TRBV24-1	CATQGLAGGTGELFF
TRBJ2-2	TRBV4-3	CASSQESFTGELFF
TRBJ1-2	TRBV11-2	CASSLERGSYGYTF
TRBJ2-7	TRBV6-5	CASNLLAGDSYEQYF
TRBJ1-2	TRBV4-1	CASSQLDRDYGYTF
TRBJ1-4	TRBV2	CASSPIGQASGKLFF
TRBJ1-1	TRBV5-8	CASSWQGSLNTEAFF
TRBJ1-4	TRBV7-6	CASTSGRFNEKLFF
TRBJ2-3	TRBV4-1	CASSQARQDTQYF
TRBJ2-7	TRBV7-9	CASSFSVYEQYF
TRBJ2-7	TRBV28	CASSLQQTYEQYF
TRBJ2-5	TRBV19	CATADRGHEETQYF
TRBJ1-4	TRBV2	CASSTTATNEKLFF
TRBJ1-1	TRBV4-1	CASSQPGGSDTEAFF
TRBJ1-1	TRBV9	CASSPRQVIAAEAFF
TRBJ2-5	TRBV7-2	CASSLGRSRETQYF